These T cell receptor beta chains were read from a single sample in a study of cytomegalovirus exposure and HLA in healthy donors. Some clones are missing from TCRdb's copy, which holds only in-frame ones; the method was immunoSEQ multiplex PCR. The sample includes about 98,000 clones, roughly 80% of them seen just once. Sequenced material: PBMCs. The receptors derive from a man aged 60 to 69 in good health and CMV-seropositive. CDR3s include the opening cysteine and the closing phenylalanine or tryptophan. D genes are given only for firm matches. Expanded clones get a size class; other rows say once, few or many, or leave the size out.

J: TRBJ1-6; D: TRBD1; size: -; V: TRBV27; DNA: TGTGCCAGCAGTTTTTCTCCCCCTGGACAGGTTGGATCACCCCTCCACTTT; CDR3: CASSFSPPGQVGSPLHF
J: TRBJ1-1; D: -; size: few; V: TRBV6-5; DNA: TGTGCCAGCAGTGAATGGGGGGACACTGAAGCTTTCTTT; CDR3: CASSEWGDTEAFF
J: TRBJ1-1; D: -; size: -; V: TRBV7-2; DNA: TGTGCCAGCAGCACACCGAACACTGAAGCTTTCTTT; CDR3: CASSTPNTEAFF
J: TRBJ2-2; D: TRBD2; size: once; V: TRBV6-1; DNA: TGTGCCAGCAGTGGGACTAGCGGGGGGGCTTACACCGGGGAGCTGTTTTTT; CDR3: CASSGTSGGAYTGELFF
J: TRBJ1-2; D: TRBD1; size: -; V: TRBV11-2; DNA: TGTGCCAGCAGCTTCCCAGGACAGGGGCCTAACTATGGCTACACCTTC; CDR3: CASSFPGQGPNYGYTF
J: TRBJ1-2; D: -; size: -; V: TRBV6-6; DNA: TGTGCCAGCATAGGGTGGGGGGGCGCCTGGGTCTATGGCTACACCTTC; CDR3: CASIGWGGAWVYGYTF
J: TRBJ1-3; D: -; size: -; V: TRBV2; DNA: TGTGCCAGCCGGCTTGACAGGAGCTCTGGAAACACCATATATTTT; CDR3: CASRLDRSSGNTIYF
J: TRBJ2-7; D: TRBD1; size: once; V: TRBV6-4; DNA: TGTGCCAGCAGTGACGGGACAGGGGGGTGGGCCTACGAGCAGTACTTC; CDR3: CASSDGTGGWAYEQYF
J: TRBJ2-1; D: -; size: -; V: TRBV18; DNA: TGTGCCAGCTCACTGGCCCGCGGGATTAATGAGCAGTTCTTC; CDR3: CASSLARGINEQFF
J: TRBJ2-7; D: -; size: -; V: TRBV5-1; DNA: TGCGCCAGCAGCTTGGCCGTCTCCTACGAGCAGTACTTC; CDR3: CASSLAVSYEQYF
J: TRBJ1-2; D: TRBD1; size: -; V: TRBV4-1; DNA: TGCGCCAGCAGCCAAACGGGACAGCCCGGGAGCAACTATGGCTACACCTTC; CDR3: CASSQTGQPGSNYGYTF
J: TRBJ2-5; D: TRBD1; size: -; V: TRBV7-2; DNA: TGTGCCAGCAGCATAGGGACAGGGGAGACCCAGTACTTC; CDR3: CASSIGTGETQYF
J: TRBJ1-1; D: -; size: -; V: TRBV18; DNA: TGTGCCAGCACCGGAGGTGTGAACACTGAAGCTTTCTTT; CDR3: CASTGGVNTEAFF
J: TRBJ2-5; D: TRBD2; size: -; V: TRBV5-1; DNA: TGCGCCAGCAGATATAGGACTAGCGGGGGGGAGACCCAGTACTTC; CDR3: CASRYRTSGGETQYF
J: TRBJ1-6; D: -; size: few; V: TRBV5-6; DNA: TGTGCCAGCAGCTATAGGGGGGGAATTTCACCCCTCCACTTT; CDR3: CASSYRGGISPLHF
J: TRBJ2-5; D: TRBD1; size: -; V: TRBV10-3; DNA: TGTGCCATCAGTTCACAGGGGGGACCGCAAGAGACCCAGTACTTC; CDR3: CAISSQGGPQETQYF
J: TRBJ1-5; D: -; size: once; V: TRBV19; DNA: TGTGCCAGTAGGTCGGAGGGAAATCAGCCCCAGCATTTT; CDR3: CASRSEGNQPQHF
J: TRBJ2-7; D: -; size: -; V: TRBV7-2; DNA: TGTGCCAGCAGCTCAAGGACAAGATCCTACGAGCAGTACTTC; CDR3: CASSSRTRSYEQYF
J: TRBJ2-3; D: TRBD2; size: -; V: TRBV7-3; DNA: TGTGCCAGCAGCCCTAGCGGGGGTACCGCAGATACGCAGTATTTT; CDR3: CASSPSGGTADTQYF
J: TRBJ1-2; D: TRBD1; size: few; V: TRBV2; DNA: TGTGCCACCGACAGGGGCTATGGCTACACCTTC; CDR3: CATDRGYGYTF
J: TRBJ1-6; D: -; size: -; V: TRBV9; DNA: TGTGCCAGCAGCGTGGGGGCGGGTAATTCACCCCTCCACTTT; CDR3: CASSVGAGNSPLHF
J: TRBJ1-2; D: TRBD1; size: -; V: TRBV30; DNA: TGTGCCTGGATTAAGGAAACAGGGGGCTTCGGCTATGGCTACACCTTC; CDR3: CAWIKETGGFGYGYTF
J: TRBJ2-7; D: -; size: once; V: TRBV5-4; DNA: TGTGCCAGCAGCTTGTCAGGGCTCACCTACGAGCAGTACTTC; CDR3: CASSLSGLTYEQYF
J: TRBJ1-2; D: -; size: few; V: TRBV28; DNA: TGTGCCAGCAGTTTGAGATATTCTGGCTACACCTTC; CDR3: CASSLRYSGYTF
J: TRBJ2-3; D: TRBD1; size: -; V: TRBV9; DNA: TGTGCCAGCAGCGTCCATGAGGGGGCCAGCACAGATACGCAGTATTTT; CDR3: CASSVHEGASTDTQYF
J: TRBJ2-7; D: -; size: -; V: TRBV25-1; DNA: TGTGCCAGTAGGGGGGGAATCGGCTCCTACGAGCAGTACTTC; CDR3: CASRGGIGSYEQYF
J: TRBJ2-7; D: -; size: -; V: TRBV5-1; DNA: TGCGCCAGCACCTCCGGGGAGTACGAGCAGTACTTC; CDR3: CASTSGEYEQYF
J: TRBJ2-3; D: -; size: -; V: TRBV6-6; DNA: TGTGCCAGCACCCCACCGGGTGGGGGGTGTACGCAGTATTTT; CDR3: CASTPPGGGCTQYF
J: TRBJ2-2; D: TRBD2; size: -; V: TRBV14; DNA: TGTGCCAGCAGCTCCCGACTAGCGGGCACCGGGGAGCTGTTTTTT; CDR3: CASSSRLAGTGELFF
J: TRBJ1-5; D: -; size: -; V: TRBV27; DNA: TGTGCCAGCAGGGAACGACAGAATAGCAATCAGCCCCAGCATTTT; CDR3: CASRERQNSNQPQHF
J: TRBJ2-6; D: TRBD1; size: few; V: TRBV10-3; DNA: TGTGCCATCAGCGGCGGAGGAAGGACAGGGAGAGGGGCCAACGTCCTGACTTTC; CDR3: CAISGGGRTGRGANVLTF
J: TRBJ2-1; D: -; size: -; V: TRBV4-1; DNA: TGCGCCAGCAGCCGTCAAGGGGGCGGGGACAACAATGAGCAGTTCTTC; CDR3: CASSRQGGGDNNEQFF
J: TRBJ2-5; D: TRBD2; size: -; V: TRBV28; DNA: TGTGCCAGCAGTAGCGGGGTCGGTGAGACCCAGTACTTC; CDR3: CASSSGVGETQYF
J: TRBJ2-7; D: -; size: -; V: TRBV7-9; DNA: TGTGCCAGCAGCGGGACAAACTACGAGCAGTACTTC; CDR3: CASSGTNYEQYF
J: TRBJ1-2; D: -; size: -; V: TRBV5-1; DNA: TGCGCCAGCAGCCCCCTAACCCTGACAGCTGCTAACTATGGCTACACCTTC; CDR3: CASSPLTLTAANYGYTF
J: TRBJ1-5; D: -; size: -; V: TRBV6-1; DNA: TGTGCCAGCAGCGTTGAGGTTGTAGATCAGCCCCAGCATTTT; CDR3: CASSVEVVDQPQHF
J: TRBJ2-3; D: -; size: once; V: TRBV5-1; DNA: TGCGCCAGCAGCATAGGACAGACAACAGATACGCAGTATTTT; CDR3: CASSIGQTTDTQYF
J: TRBJ2-7; D: TRBD1; size: -; V: TRBV5-4; DNA: TGTGCCAGCAGCTTGGAGACAGGGGACTACGAGCAGTACTTC; CDR3: CASSLETGDYEQYF